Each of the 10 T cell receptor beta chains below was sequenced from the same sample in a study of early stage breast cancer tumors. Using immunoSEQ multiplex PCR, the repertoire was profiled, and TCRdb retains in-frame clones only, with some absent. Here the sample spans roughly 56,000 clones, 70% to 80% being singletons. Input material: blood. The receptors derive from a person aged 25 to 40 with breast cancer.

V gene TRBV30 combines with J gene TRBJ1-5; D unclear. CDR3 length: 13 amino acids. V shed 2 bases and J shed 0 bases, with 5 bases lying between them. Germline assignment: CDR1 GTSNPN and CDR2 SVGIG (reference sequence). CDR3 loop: CAWSRNSNQPQHF. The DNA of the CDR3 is TGTGCCTGGAGTCGAAATAGCAATCAGCCCCAGCATTTT.

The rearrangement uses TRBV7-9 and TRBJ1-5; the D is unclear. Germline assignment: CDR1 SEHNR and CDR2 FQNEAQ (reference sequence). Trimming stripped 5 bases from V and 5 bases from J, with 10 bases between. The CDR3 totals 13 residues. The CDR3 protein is CASSDMSHQPQHF. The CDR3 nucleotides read TGTGCCAGCAGCGACATGTCCCATCAGCCCCAGCATTTT.

The CDR3 DNA sequence: TGTGCCAGCAGCCCCGGGGGGTACGAGCAGTACTTC. It codes for CASSPGGYEQYF. This chain uses TRBV7-9 with TRBJ2-7, with TRBD2 identical over 7 bases. The germline V gene encodes CDR1 SEHNR and CDR2 FQNEAQ (reference sequence). The CDR3 is made up of 12 amino acids. The ends lost 5 bases at V and 4 bases at J; junction bases unmatched: 2.

The DNA for the CDR3 is TGTGCCAGTAGTACCGCCGGGACAGGAGGGTTGGTTAACTATGGCTACACCTTC. Its protein product is CASSTAGTGGLVNYGYTF. The V gene is TRBV19, the J gene TRBJ1-2; 8 bases agree with TRBD1. CDR1 is LNHDA, CDR2 SQIVND, per germline (reference sequence). This CDR3 is 18 amino acids long. V lost 4 bases, J lost 1 base, and 14 bases stayed unmatched. The complete variable domain, with remaining parts taken from reference TRBV19 and TRBJ1-2, reads DGGITQSPKYLFRKEGQNVTLSCEQNLNHDAMYWYRQDPGQGLRLIYYSQIVNDFQKGDIAEGYSVSREKKESFPLTVTSAQKNPTAFYLCASSTAGTGGLVNYGYTFGSGTRLTVV.

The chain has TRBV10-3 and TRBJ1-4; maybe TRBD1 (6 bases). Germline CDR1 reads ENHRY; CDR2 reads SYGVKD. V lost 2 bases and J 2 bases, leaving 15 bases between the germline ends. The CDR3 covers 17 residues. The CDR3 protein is CAISEIPSGQTNEKLFF. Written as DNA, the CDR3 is TGTGCCATCAGTGAGATCCCGAGCGGACAGACTAATGAAAAACTGTTTTTT.

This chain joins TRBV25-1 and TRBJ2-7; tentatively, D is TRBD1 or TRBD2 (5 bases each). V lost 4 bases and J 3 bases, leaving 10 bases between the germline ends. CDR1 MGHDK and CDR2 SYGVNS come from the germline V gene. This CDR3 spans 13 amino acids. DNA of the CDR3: TGTGCCAGCAGTGGACCGGGACGCTACGAGCAGTACTTC. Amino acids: CASSGPGRYEQYF.

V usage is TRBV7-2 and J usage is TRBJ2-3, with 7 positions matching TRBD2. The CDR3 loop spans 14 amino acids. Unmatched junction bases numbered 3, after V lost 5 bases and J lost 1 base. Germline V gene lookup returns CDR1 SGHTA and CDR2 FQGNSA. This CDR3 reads CASSQLAGTDTQYF. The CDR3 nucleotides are TGTGCCAGCAGCCAGCTAGCGGGCACAGATACGCAGTATTTT.

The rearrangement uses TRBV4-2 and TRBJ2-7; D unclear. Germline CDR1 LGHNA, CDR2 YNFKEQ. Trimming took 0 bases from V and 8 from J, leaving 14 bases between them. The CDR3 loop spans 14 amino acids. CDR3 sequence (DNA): TGTGCCAGCAGCCAAGACTTTCATAGGCCTAAGCAGTACTTC. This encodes CASSQDFHRPKQYF.

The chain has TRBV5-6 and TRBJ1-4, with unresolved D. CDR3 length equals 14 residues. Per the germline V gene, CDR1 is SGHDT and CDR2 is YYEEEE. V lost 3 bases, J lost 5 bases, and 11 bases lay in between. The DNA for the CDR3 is TGTGCCAGCAGCTCCCCGACACGAAATGAAAAACTGTTTTTT. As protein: CASSSPTRNEKLFF.

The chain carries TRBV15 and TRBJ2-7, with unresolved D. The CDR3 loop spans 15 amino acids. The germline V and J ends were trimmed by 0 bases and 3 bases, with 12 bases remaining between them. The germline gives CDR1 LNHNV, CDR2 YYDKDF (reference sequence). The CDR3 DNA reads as TGTGCCACCAGCAGAGATCCCCAGAAAAACTACGAGCAGTACTTC. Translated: CATSRDPQKNYEQYF.